The following is a TCR beta chain sequence with its context. The antigen this receptor binds is unknown. Within one base of it there is no much larger clone, and no base qualities were kept. The protocol used for the library was the immunoSEQ multiplex PCR assay. For most patients, genomic DNA was subjected to high-throughput TCR-beta CDR3 sequencing by Adaptive Biotechnologies. The source study handled its data this way. TCR sequencing data for over 15 patients were retrieved from Adaptive's ImmunoSEQ software; a few other patients were processed with MiXCR and VDJtools. Because the origin of CDR3 nucleotide sequences shared between donor and recipient could not be assigned, those sequences were removed. Alloreactive clones required at least 2-fold expansion over unstimulated cells and minimum CFSE-low frequency of 0.002% (template counts) or 0.001% (read counts). Clones detected in sequenced pre-transplant spleen, lymph node, or MLR CFSE-low populations of the donor or recipient were defined as mappable. Cumulative frequency of alloreactive clones was calculated as a percentage of all sequences weighted by copy number. TCRdb provides this immuneACCESS table in a form limited to in-frame rearrangements. Some clones are lacking; in checked studies, under half of them reflect an unresolved V gene, and why the rest are absent is not known. The V and J calls and clone size are taken from that table; D and trimming were inferred from the DNA. The sample table lists nearly 20,000 clones, approximately 86% of them with a count of one. Jointly, the top ten make up 8% to 9.5% of the sample.

This record comes from a study of graft-versus-host responses after intestinal transplantation (dated by TCRdb to about 2021). Background for the entire study: Multivisceral, liver-intestinal, or isolated intestinal transplants were received by the recipients. All recipients received anti-thymocyte globulin induction followed by maintenance tacrolimus and steroids for 3 to 4 years. Bulk TCR-beta CDR3 sequencing was used to track graft-versus-host and host-versus-graft alloreactive T cell clones in the graft, circulation and bone marrow after intestinal transplantation. Alloreactive clones were identified by sequencing pre-transplant mixed lymphocyte reaction products and comparing them with unstimulated pre-transplant donor and recipient T cells. The cohort enrolled about two dozen intestinal transplant recipients, one of whom was a retransplant, and a few patients without pretransplant specimens were excluded. Donor T cell macrochimerism was defined as a peak of at least 4% donor T cells among recipient peripheral blood mononuclear cells. Samples from a few later patients were sequenced in-house on an Illumina MiSeq with MiXCR processing rather than by the commercial service. On the study overall, not on this receptor specifically: Early after transplant, peak levels of circulating GvH clones were found to be associated with declines in HvG clones. GvH clones turned up in recipient bone marrow, with some appearing earlier in ileal mucosa or blood, a pattern consistent with an intestinal mucosal origin. Conclusions were limited by the relatively low number and heterogeneity of intestinal transplant patients. High GvH to HvG T cell clonal ratios were observed in the allografts of patients with donor T cell macrochimerism.

In the first month after transplant, blood samples were collected up to 4 times, and after that at least monthly when available. Relative to germline, V is missing 4 bases and J is missing 5 bases, with 5 bases of the junction outside any gene match. Including cysteine and phenylalanine, the CDR3 has 13 amino acids. Kept here is only the CDR3 DNA, which spans 39 bases and is read in frame from base 1. The germline V gene yields SGHRS for CDR1 and YFSETQ for CDR2. The TCR was taken from a human patient who received an intestinal transplant, so some T cells may come from the graft donor. The rearranged segments are TRBV5-1 and TRBJ2-5, with 7 bases matching TRBD1. The starting material was PBMCs, obtained approximately 240 days after intestinal transplant. The nucleotide sequence reads as follows: TGCGCCAGCAGCATTGGACAGGCCGAGACCCAGTACTTC. Its protein reads: CASSIGQAETQYF.